The TCR beta chain under discussion was sequenced for a study of T cells in tumors after PD-1 blockade. Study details: During anti-PD-1 treatment, some patients continued daily vismodegib 150 mg. On average, peripheral blood gave 100,000 to 140,000 TCR templates and under 45,000 unique clonotypes. Study findings and constraints: Peripheral recruitment is suggested, as some novel exhausted tumor clones were in pre-treatment blood.

The CDR3 loop spans 16 amino acids. V was clipped by 5 bases and J by 5 bases; unmatched bases: 9. From germline, CDR1 is MDHEN and CDR2 SYDVKM. About this clone itself: The target antigen is unknown.

Template: tumor biopsy or peripheral blood genomic DNA, roughly 600-6,004 ng per sample. Some clones are missing from TCRdb's copy, which holds only in-frame ones; the method was immunoSEQ multiplex PCR. This sample has about 14,000 clones, with roughly four fifths found just once. The V gene is TRBV28, the J gene TRBJ2-5, with 12 bases matching TRBD1. This TCR derives from a human donor with basal cell carcinoma. Material: PBMCs, obtained after anti-PD-1 treatment. Here the CDR3 reads CASSPGTGGVMETQYF. The CDR3 nucleotides read TGTGCCAGCAGTCCGGGGACAGGGGGCGTGATGGAGACCCAGTACTTC.